The rows below give T cell receptor beta chains drawn from one sample of a study of OX40 agonist ivuxolimab in advanced cancers. Clones were sequenced by immunoSEQ multiplex PCR, and TCRdb holds only the in-frame ones, with some missing. The sample lists 80,000 or so clones; 80% to 95% were seen once. The sample here was CD4+ or CD8+ T cells sorted from blood, taken in a trial of the OX40 agonist ivuxolimab. Receptors were obtained from an adult with an advanced solid tumor such as melanoma, head and neck, liver or kidney cancer. CDR3s include the opening cysteine and the closing phenylalanine or tryptophan. A D gene is named only where the DNA matches it firmly. A clone size is listed for some rows: how often the clone was seen (once, few, many), or a class if it is expanded.

>.|TRBV15|.|TRBJ1-2
TGTGCCACCAGCAGAGATCGGCAAGGCGGCTACACCTTC
CATSRDRQGGYTF
>once|TRBV4-3|.|TRBJ2-3
TGCGCCAGCAGCCAAGATCGCGGAGGGAGTCTTGTTTATACGCAGTATTTT
CASSQDRGGSLVYTQYF
>.|TRBV6-6|.|TRBJ1-1
TGTGCCAGCACAGGGTCGCGGAACACTGAAGCTTTCTTT
CASTGSRNTEAFF
>once|TRBV27|.|TRBJ2-6
TGTGCCAGCGGGGCATCTGGGGCCAACGTCCTGACTTTC
CASGASGANVLTF
>.|TRBV4-3|.|TRBJ1-4
TGCGCCAGCAGCCAAGGAGTCCCGATGAATGAAAAACTGTTTTTT
CASSQGVPMNEKLFF
>.|TRBV6-1|TRBD2|TRBJ2-1
TGTGCCAGCAGTGAAAGCGGGACTACCCCCTACAATGAGCAGTTCTTC
CASSESGTTPYNEQFF
>.|TRBV2|TRBD2|TRBJ2-3
TGTGCCAGCGGCGAGGGGACTAGTCCAGATACGCAGTATTTT
CASGEGTSPDTQYF
>once|TRBV7-3|TRBD2|TRBJ2-1
TGTGCCAGCAGCTTTATGGCGGGGGGATACAATGAGCAGTTCTTC
CASSFMAGGYNEQFF
>.|TRBV5-1|.|TRBJ2-5
TGCGCCAGCAGTAGGGGGAAGTCGGAGACCCAGTACTTC
CASSRGKSETQYF
>.|TRBV18|TRBD1|TRBJ2-7
TGTGCCAGCTCACCACGGGGACAGGCGACCTACGAGCAGTACTTC
CASSPRGQATYEQYF
>.|TRBV10-3|TRBD1|TRBJ2-7
TGTGCCATCAGTAGCCGGGACAGCTCCTACGAGCAGTACTTC
CAISSRDSSYEQYF
>.|TRBV6-6|.|TRBJ2-4
TGTGCCAGCAGTCCTGGGACGGGGCATGTCAAAAACATTCAGTACTTC
CASSPGTGHVKNIQYF
>.|TRBV5-1|.|TRBJ2-1
TGCGCCAGCAGTCTCGTGGCGGTCTCCTACAATGAGCAGTTCTTC
CASSLVAVSYNEQFF
>few|TRBV28|.|TRBJ2-2
TGTGCCAGCAGTCGTTTATCCCAGGGGAGGGACGGGGAGCTGTTTTTT
CASSRLSQGRDGELFF
>.|TRBV6-5|.|TRBJ1-2
TGTGCCAGCAGCCAGGGTGATGGCTACACCTTC
CASSQGDGYTF
>.|TRBV19|.|TRBJ1-4
TGTGCCAGTAGTATCGTGCAGGGGACTAATGAAAAACTGTTTTTT
CASSIVQGTNEKLFF
>.|TRBV5-6|.|TRBJ1-2
TGTGCCAGCAGCTTGCGACCCAACTATGGCTACACCTTC
CASSLRPNYGYTF